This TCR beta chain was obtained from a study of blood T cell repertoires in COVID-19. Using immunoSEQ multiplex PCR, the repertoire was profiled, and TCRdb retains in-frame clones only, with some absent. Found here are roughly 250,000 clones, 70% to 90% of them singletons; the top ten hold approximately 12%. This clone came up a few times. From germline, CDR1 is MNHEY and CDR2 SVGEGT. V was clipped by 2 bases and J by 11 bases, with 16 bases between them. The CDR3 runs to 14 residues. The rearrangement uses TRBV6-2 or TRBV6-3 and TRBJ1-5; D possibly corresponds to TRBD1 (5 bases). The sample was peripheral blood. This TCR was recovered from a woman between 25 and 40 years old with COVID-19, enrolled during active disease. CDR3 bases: TGTGCCAGCAGTTACGGCCAGGCCATCAGGGCCCAGCATTTT. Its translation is CASSYGQAIRAQHF.